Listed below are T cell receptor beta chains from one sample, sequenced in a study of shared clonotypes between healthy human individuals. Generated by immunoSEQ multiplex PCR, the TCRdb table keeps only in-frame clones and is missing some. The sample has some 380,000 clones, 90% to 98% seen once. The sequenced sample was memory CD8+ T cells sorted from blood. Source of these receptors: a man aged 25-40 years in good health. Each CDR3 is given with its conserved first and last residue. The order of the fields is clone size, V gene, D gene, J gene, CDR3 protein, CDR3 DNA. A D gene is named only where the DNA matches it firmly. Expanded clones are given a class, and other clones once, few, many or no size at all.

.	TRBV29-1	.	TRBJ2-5	CSAGHVERETQYF	TGCAGCGCCGGCCATGTCGAACGAGAGACCCAGTACTTC
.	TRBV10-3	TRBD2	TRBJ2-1	CAISFVLAGGRYEQFF	TGTGCCATCAGTTTTGTACTAGCGGGAGGGAGGTATGAGCAGTTCTTC
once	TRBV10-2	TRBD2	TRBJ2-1	CASRFLAGVLYEQFF	TGCGCCAGCAGGTTTTTAGCGGGTGTTTTGTATGAGCAGTTCTTC
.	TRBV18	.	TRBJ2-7	CASSPHRDKDYEQYF	TGTGCCAGCTCACCACACCGGGACAAAGACTACGAGCAGTACTTC
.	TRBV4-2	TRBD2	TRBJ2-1	CASSQDQKAGGYNEQFF	TGTGCCAGCAGCCAAGATCAAAAAGCGGGAGGCTACAATGAGCAGTTCTTC
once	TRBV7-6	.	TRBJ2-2	CASSARPLGPGTGELFF	TGTGCCAGCAGCGCGCGCCCTCTCGGGCCGGGGACCGGGGAGCTGTTTTTT
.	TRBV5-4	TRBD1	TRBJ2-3	CASSVGTGLDTQYF	TGTGCCAGCAGCGTCGGGACAGGGTTAGATACGCAGTATTTT
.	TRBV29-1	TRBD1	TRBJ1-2	CSVANRGLGYTF	TGCAGCGTTGCGAACAGGGGGCTAGGCTACACCTTC
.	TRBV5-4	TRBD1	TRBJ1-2	CASSLGTGGDGYTF	TGTGCCAGCAGCTTGGGGACAGGGGGCGATGGCTACACCTTC
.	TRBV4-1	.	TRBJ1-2	CASSQDITTYGYTF	TGCGCCAGCAGCCAAGATATAACAACCTATGGCTACACCTTC
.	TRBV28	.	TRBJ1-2	CASSLAPRGPYGYTF	TGTGCCAGCAGTTTAGCCCCCAGGGGTCCCTATGGCTACACCTTC
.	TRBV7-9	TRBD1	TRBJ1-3	CASSFRQGRGGNTIYF	TGTGCCAGCAGCTTTCGACAGGGGCGCGGTGGAAACACCATATATTTT
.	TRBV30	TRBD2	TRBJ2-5	CAWKGGRAYQETQYF	TGTGCCTGGAAAGGCGGGAGGGCCTACCAAGAGACCCAGTACTTC
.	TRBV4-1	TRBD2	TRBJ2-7	CASSRTSGRAPYEQYF	TGCGCCAGCAGCCGAACTAGCGGGAGGGCCCCCTACGAGCAGTACTTC
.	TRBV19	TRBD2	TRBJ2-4	CASSMIPVGSGSKNIQYF	TGTGCCAGTAGTATGATTCCGGTGGGAAGCGGGAGCAAAAACATTCAGTACTTC
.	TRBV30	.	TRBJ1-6	CAWRALQMRPNSPLHF	TGTGCCTGGAGGGCCCTCCAAATGCGGCCAAATTCACCCCTCCACTTT
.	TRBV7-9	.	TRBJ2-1	CASSLASSYNEQFF	TGTGCCAGCAGCTTGGCGAGCTCCTACAATGAGCAGTTCTTC
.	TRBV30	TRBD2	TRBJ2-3	CACLIAGGTDTQYF	TGTGCCTGCCTGATAGCGGGAGGGACAGATACGCAGTATTTT
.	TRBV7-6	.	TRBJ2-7	CASSLQDSSYEQYF	TGTGCCAGCAGCTTACAGGACAGCTCCTACGAGCAGTACTTC
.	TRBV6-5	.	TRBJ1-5	CASSYGQYSNQPQHF	TGTGCCAGCAGTTACGGACAGTATAGCAATCAGCCCCAGCATTTT